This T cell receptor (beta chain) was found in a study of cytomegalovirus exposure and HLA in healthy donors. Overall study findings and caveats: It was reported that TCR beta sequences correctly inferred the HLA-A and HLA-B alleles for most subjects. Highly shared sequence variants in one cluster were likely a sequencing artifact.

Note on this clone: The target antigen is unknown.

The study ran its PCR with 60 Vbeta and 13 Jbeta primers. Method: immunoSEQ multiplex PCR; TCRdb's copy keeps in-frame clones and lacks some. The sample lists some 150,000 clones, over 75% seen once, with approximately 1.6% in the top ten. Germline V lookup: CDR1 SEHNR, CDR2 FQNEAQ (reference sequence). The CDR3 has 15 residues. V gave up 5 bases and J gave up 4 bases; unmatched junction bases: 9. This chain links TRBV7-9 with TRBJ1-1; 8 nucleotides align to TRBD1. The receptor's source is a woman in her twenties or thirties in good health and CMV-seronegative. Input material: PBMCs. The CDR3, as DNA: TGTGCCAGCAGCCAAGGACAGGGTAGGAGCACTGAAGCTTTCTTT. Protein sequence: CASSQGQGRSTEAFF.